Listed below are T cell receptor beta chains from one sample, sequenced in a study of technical replicates of blood from a few donors. Produced via immunoSEQ multiplex PCR; TCRdb's table is partial and in-frame only. The sample consists of 70,000 or so clones, about nine tenths of them appearing once. Sequences were obtained from T cells isolated from PBMCs. The receptors come from a human donor in good health. Some clones in this sample may be carry-over from other donors' samples. Both conserved end residues are part of each CDR3. D genes are given only for firm matches. Clone size appears in some rows only: once, few, many, or a class for an expanded clone.

>TRBV5-4|-|-|TRBJ2-2
TGTGCCAGCAGCTTGTGGGTACAGTCGAACACCGGGGAGCTGTTTTTT
CASSLWVQSNTGELFF
>TRBV19|-|-|TRBJ2-7
TGTGCCAGTAGTATCTGGTTGGGGGGCGAGCAGTACTTC
CASSIWLGGEQYF
>TRBV7-7|-|TRBD1|TRBJ2-3
TGTGCTAGCAGCTTAGAAAGGGGGCGCGGTACGCAGTATTTT
CASSLERGRGTQYF
>TRBV18|-|TRBD2|TRBJ2-2
TGTGCCAGCTCCCTAAGCGGGGGGTTCAACACCGGGGAGCTGTTTTTT
CASSLSGGFNTGELFF
>TRBV30|-|-|TRBJ1-5
TGTGCCTGGAGTGTGAGTAGCAATCAGCCCCAGCATTTT
CAWSVSSNQPQHF
>TRBV7-9|-|-|TRBJ1-2
TGTGCCAGCAGCCTTAGACAGGATCCCTCCTATGGCTACACCTTC
CASSLRQDPSYGYTF
>TRBV11-2|once|TRBD1|TRBJ2-6
TGTGCCAGCAGGGGAATACAGGGGAGATCTGGGGCCAACGTCCTGACTTTC
CASRGIQGRSGANVLTF
>TRBV27|-|TRBD2|TRBJ2-5
TGTGCCAGCAGTTTATCGGGCGGGAGCGGGGAGACCCAGTACTTC
CASSLSGGSGETQYF
>TRBV5-1|-|-|TRBJ1-4
TGCGCCAGCAGCTTGACTCCGGACAGCAATGAAAAACTGTTTTTT
CASSLTPDSNEKLFF
>TRBV28|-|TRBD2|TRBJ2-5
TGTGCCAGCAGTGTACCCCATAGCGGGAGGTACGGAGAGACCCAGTACTTC
CASSVPHSGRYGETQYF
>TRBV11-1|few|-|TRBJ1-5
TGTGCCAGCAGCTTGTCCAGGTCTCAGCCCCAGCATTTT
CASSLSRSQPQHF
>TRBV19|few|TRBD1|TRBJ1-6
TGTGCCAGTAGTTTACGGACAGGGGAACTTTCACCCCTCCACTTT
CASSLRTGELSPLHF
>TRBV30|few|-|TRBJ2-7
TGTGCCTGGAGTATGACAGGTTACGAGCAGTACTTC
CAWSMTGYEQYF
>TRBV27|-|TRBD2|TRBJ2-5
TGTGCCAGCAGTTCACCGACTATGAGCGGGGGTTGGACCCAGTACTTC
CASSSPTMSGGWTQYF
>TRBV7-3|-|TRBD2|TRBJ2-7
TGTGCCAGCAGCGTACTAGCGGGGGACGACGAGCAGTACTTC
CASSVLAGDDEQYF
>TRBV6-6|once|-|TRBJ1-2
TGTGCCAGCAGTTCCGCAGGAAATGGCTACACCTTC
CASSSAGNGYTF
>TRBV6-5|-|-|TRBJ1-2
TGTGCCAGCAGCTCCGGGACACCCACGAGGAGCTACACCTTC
CASSSGTPTRSYTF
>TRBV5-4|-|-|TRBJ1-3
TGTGCCAGCAGCTTCCAGGGCCTCTCTGGAAACACCATATATTTT
CASSFQGLSGNTIYF
>TRBV6-6|-|-|TRBJ1-2
TGTGCCAGCAGTTACGGTCAGAACCACGGGGACTATGGCTACACCTTC
CASSYGQNHGDYGYTF
>TRBV2|-|TRBD2|TRBJ2-1
TGTGCCAGCACAATCAGCGGGAGGGCCTTAGGCAATGAGCAGTTCTTC
CASTISGRALGNEQFF
>TRBV7-2|few|-|TRBJ1-2
TGTGCCAGCAGCTTAGCCACAGCTAACTATGGCTACACCTTC
CASSLATANYGYTF
>TRBV10-1|-|TRBD2|TRBJ2-1
TGCGCCAGCAGTGAAGCCGGACTAGCGGGAAGCTGGGCCTACAATGAGCAGTTCTTC
CASSEAGLAGSWAYNEQFF
>TRBV6-4|-|TRBD2|TRBJ2-1
TGTGCCAGCAGTAGCCTCTCACCGGGACTAGCGGAGGTCTACAATGAGCAGTTCTTC
CASSSLSPGLAEVYNEQFF
>TRBV7-9|few|TRBD1|TRBJ2-7
TGTGCCAGCAGCTTATCAGGGGGCTTACACGAGCAGTACTTC
CASSLSGGLHEQYF
>TRBV6-5|-|TRBD2|TRBJ2-3
TGTGCCAGCAGGGCTAGCGGGGCTGAAACAGATACGCAGTATTTT
CASRASGAETDTQYF
>TRBV5-1|-|-|TRBJ1-4
TGCGCCAGCAGCTTGCTTGGGACTTCCGGGACCCTAAATGAAAAACTGTTTTTT
CASSLLGTSGTLNEKLFF